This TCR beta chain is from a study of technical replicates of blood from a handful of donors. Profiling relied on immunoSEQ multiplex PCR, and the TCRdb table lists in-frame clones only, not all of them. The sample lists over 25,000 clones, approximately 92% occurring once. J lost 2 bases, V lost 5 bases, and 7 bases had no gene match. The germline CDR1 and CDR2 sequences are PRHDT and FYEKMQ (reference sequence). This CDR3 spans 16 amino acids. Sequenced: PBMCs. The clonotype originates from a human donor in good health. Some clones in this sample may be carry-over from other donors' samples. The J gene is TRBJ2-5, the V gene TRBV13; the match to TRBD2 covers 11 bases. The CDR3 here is CASSPILAGVQETQYF. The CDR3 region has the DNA TGTGCCAGCAGCCCGATACTAGCGGGGGTTCAAGAGACCCAGTACTTC.